The T cell receptor beta chain under discussion was sequenced for a study of T cell clones after liver transplantation. For the study at large: Timepoints were pre-transplant, pre-withdrawal, and after withdrawal was completed or failed.

The CDR3 extends over 14 amino acids. CDR1 and CDR2 (germline): GTSNPN, SVGIG (reference sequence). After removal of 3 bases from V and 3 bases from J, the junction contained 4 bases not matched to a gene. Unstimulated PBMCs were sorted into CD3+CD4+ and CD3+CD8+ populations. Sequencing used immunoSEQ multiplex PCR; TCRdb keeps in-frame clones, though not all of them. This table has some 60,000 clones, around 70% appearing once. This clone is medium-sized within its sample. V usage is TRBV30 and J usage is TRBJ1-4; 7 bases align to TRBD1. This sequence originates from a human patient who received a liver transplant. Some T cells may possibly be graft donor cells. The sequencing used CD4+ T cells from blood, collected at the approximately 16-month timepoint. CDR3 sequence reads: CAWSDTGANEKLFF. In DNA form, the CDR3 reads TGTGCCTGGAGCGACACAGGGGCTAATGAAAAACTGTTTTTT.